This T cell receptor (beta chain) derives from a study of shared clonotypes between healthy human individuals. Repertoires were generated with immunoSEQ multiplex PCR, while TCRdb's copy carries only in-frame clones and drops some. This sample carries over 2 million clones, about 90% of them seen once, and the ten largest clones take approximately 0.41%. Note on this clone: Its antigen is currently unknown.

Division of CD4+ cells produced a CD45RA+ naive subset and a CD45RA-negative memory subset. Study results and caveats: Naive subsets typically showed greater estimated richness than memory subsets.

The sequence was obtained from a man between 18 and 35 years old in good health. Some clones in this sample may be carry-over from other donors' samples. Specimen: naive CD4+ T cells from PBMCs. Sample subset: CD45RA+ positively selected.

CDR3 in DNA: TGTGCCAGCAGCCGGGGTGAGGGGGCGAGGATCTCTGAAGCTTTCTTT. Encoded protein: CASSRGEGARISEAFF. The chain combines TRBV7-8 with TRBJ1-1, with 7 positions matching TRBD1. The germline V gene encodes CDR1 SGHVS and CDR2 FQNEAQ. Unmatched junction bases numbered 15, after V lost 5 bases and J lost 6 bases. The CDR3 contains 16 residues.